These 32 T cell receptor beta chains were all obtained from the same sample, sequenced in a study of OX40 agonist ivuxolimab in advanced cancers. Only in-frame clones appear in the TCRdb table, and some are missing; sequencing was by immunoSEQ multiplex PCR. Here the sample spans 60,000 to 80,000 clones, approximately 85% being singletons. This sample comprised CD4+ or CD8+ T cells sorted from blood, obtained in a trial of the OX40 agonist ivuxolimab. The receptors derive from an adult with an advanced solid tumor such as melanoma, head and neck, liver or kidney cancer.

V gene TRBV6-1 combines with J gene TRBJ1-2; D is possibly TRBD1 (6 bases). Trimming removed 7 bases from V and 2 bases from J, with 14 bases in between. This CDR3 contains 14 residues. From germline, CDR1 is MNHNS and CDR2 SASEGT. The CDR3 loop reads CASTSFRGNYGYTF. DNA of the CDR3: TGTGCCAGCACAAGTTTCAGGGGCAACTATGGCTACACCTTC.

CDR3 nucleotides: TGTGCCAGCAGCGTAGCCCCCGGCACCTACGAGCAGTACTTC. Amino acids: CASSVAPGTYEQYF. The rearrangement joins TRBV9 to TRBJ2-7; D ambiguous. This CDR3 is built from 14 residues. Germline loops: CDR1 SGDLS, CDR2 YYNGEE. Trimming stripped 0 bases from V and 2 bases from J, with 9 bases between.

The chain couples TRBV18 to TRBJ1-1; TRBD1 aligns across 9 bases. The CDR3 has 15 residues. Germline V gene data show CDR1 as KGHSH and CDR2 as LQKENI. Losses at the gene ends were 3 bases for V and 1 base for J; bases not matched to a gene: 3. The CDR3 DNA reads TGTGCCAGCTCACCGGTGGGACAGGGGAACACTGAAGCTTTCTTT. Its protein is CASSPVGQGNTEAFF.

This chain joins TRBV28 and TRBJ2-3, with D possibly TRBD1 on 5 matching bases. The CDR3 consists of 14 residues. V was clipped by 3 bases and J by 11 bases, with 18 bases between them. Germline CDR1 is MDHEN and CDR2 is SYDVKM. The CDR3 here is CASSLSSAGIRQYF. CDR3 in DNA: TGTGCCAGCAGTTTGTCCAGTGCAGGGATCAGGCAGTATTTT.

V gene TRBV4-3 combines with J gene TRBJ2-6; no definite D call. Germline V gene sequence: CDR1 LGHNA, CDR2 YSLEER. Trimming removed 4 bases from V and 0 bases from J, with 10 bases in between. The CDR3 loop spans 16 amino acids. The CDR3 DNA is TGCGCCAGCAGCCTTGGTTGGTCCTCTGGGGCCAACGTCCTGACTTTC. As protein: CASSLGWSSGANVLTF.

The V call is TRBV6-5, the J call TRBJ1-2; D call uncertain. V was cut by 4 bases and J by 0 bases, with 6 bases left in between. Germline loops: CDR1 MNHEY, CDR2 SVGAGI. The CDR3 consists of 13 residues. The CDR3 coding sequence is TGTGCCAGCAGTTTTACGACTAACTATGGCTACACCTTC. Protein sequence: CASSFTTNYGYTF.

The CDR3 here is CASSLPGTGTHSYEQYF. In DNA, the CDR3 is TGCGCCAGCAGCTTACCCGGGACAGGGACTCACTCCTACGAGCAGTACTTC. This sequence joins TRBV5-1 and TRBJ2-7, with 9 nucleotides matching TRBD1. V was pared by 2 bases and J by 0 bases, with 9 bases of the junction left unmatched. The CDR3 length is 17 residues. Germline CDR1 and CDR2: SGHRS and YFSETQ.

This chain joins TRBV10-3 and TRBJ2-7; 14 nucleotides line up with TRBD2. J lost 2 bases, V lost 6 bases, and 3 bases had no gene match. From germline, CDR1 is ENHRY and CDR2 SYGVKD. CDR3 length: 15 residues. CDR3: CAISGTSGSPYEQYF. DNA of the CDR3: TGTGCCATCAGCGGGACTAGCGGGAGCCCCTACGAGCAGTACTTC.

This chain connects TRBV7-7 to TRBJ2-5; 7 bases are a match to TRBD1. This CDR3 region has 14 residues. Germline CDR1 SSHAT, CDR2 FNYEAQ (reference sequence). V shed 5 bases, J shed 4 bases, and the junction held 7 bases outside the gene matches. CDR3 sequence (DNA): TGTGCCAGCAGCCGAAATACAGGGGTAGAGACCCAGTACTTC. This codes for CASSRNTGVETQYF.

The chain joins TRBV6-6 to TRBJ1-2; D gene uncertain. This CDR3 region has 14 residues. The V and J ends lost 6 bases and 0 bases respectively, with 11 bases between them. The germline V gene has CDR1 MNHNY and CDR2 SVGAGI (reference sequence). The CDR3 bases are TGTGCCAGCAGCCCGACTCTATCTAACTATGGCTACACCTTC. The encoded protein is CASSPTLSNYGYTF.

V usage is TRBV7-2 and J usage is TRBJ2-5; D is undetermined. CDR3 length: 11 residues. The germline CDR1 and CDR2 sequences are SGHTA and FQGNSA. The V end was cut by 8 bases, the J end by 0 bases, with 4 bases between. CDR3 region: CASGNQETQYF. The CDR3 DNA reads as TGTGCCAGCGGGAACCAAGAGACCCAGTACTTC.

This chain connects TRBV6-6 to TRBJ2-2; 9 bases agree with TRBD2. The CDR3 sequence is 16 residues long. With V trimmed by 0 bases and J by 4 bases, 3 bases remained unmatched. Germline V lookup: CDR1 MNHNY, CDR2 SVGAGI (reference sequence). In nucleotides, the CDR3 is TGTGCCAGCAGTTACTCTGGCGGGAGGGCCACCGGGGAGCTGTTTTTT. Translating gives CASSYSGGRATGELFF.

The CDR3 spells CASGDGPAGEKLFF. The CDR3 DNA reads as TGTGCCAGCGGGGACGGGCCCGCAGGAGAAAAACTGTTTTTT. The gene calls are TRBV7-9 and TRBJ1-4; D possibly corresponds to TRBD1 (5 bases). The germline V gene encodes CDR1 SEHNR and CDR2 FQNEAQ (reference sequence). This CDR3 is 14 amino acids long. V was pared by 8 bases and J by 8 bases, with 18 bases between. The full variable domain, in which reference TRBV7-9 and TRBJ1-4 provide the parts outside the CDR3, is DTGVSQNPRHKITKRGQNVTFRCDPISEHNRLYWYRQTLGQGPEFLTYFQNEAQLEKSRLLSDRFSAERPKGSFSTLEIQRTEQGDSAMYLCASGDGPAGEKLFFGSGTQLSVL.

The genes are TRBV28 and TRBJ1-3, with TRBD1 matching 7 bases. The CDR3 is 16 residues long. Germline V gene sequence: CDR1 MDHEN, CDR2 SYDVKM. Trimming took 3 bases from V and 5 from J; bases not matched to a gene: 10. CDR3 protein: CASSFGQGELRNTIYF. CDR3 in DNA: TGTGCCAGCAGTTTCGGGCAGGGGGAGTTGAGAAACACCATATATTTT.

The V and J genes are TRBV7-6 and TRBJ2-5; D not resolved. CDR1 is SGHVS and CDR2 is FNYEAQ in the germline V gene. CDR3 length: 14 residues. The ends were cut back, 5 bases at V and 0 bases at J, with 10 bases in the middle. Written as DNA, the CDR3 is TGTGCCAGCAGCCAGGCCCTGTACCAAGAGACCCAGTACTTC. This codes for CASSQALYQETQYF.

The V call is TRBV5-4, the J call TRBJ2-1; D is perhaps TRBD2 (7 bases). CDR3 length: 13 residues. Germline V CDR1 and CDR2: SGHNT, YYREEE (reference sequence). The V gene lost 7 bases and the J gene lost 7 bases, with 15 bases spanning the gap. The chain's CDR3 is CASRGAFGNEQFF. CDR3 DNA sequence: TGTGCCAGCCGGGGGGCCTTTGGGAATGAGCAGTTCTTC.

The genes are TRBV12-5 and TRBJ1-2; perhaps TRBD1 as D (5 bases). CDR3 length: 22 amino acids. Germline V CDR1 and CDR2: LGHNT, FRNRAP. V lost 5 bases and J lost 4, with 38 bases in between. CDR3 sequence (DNA): TGTGCTAGTGGTGGATCGACGAGAGCAGCGCGACTGGTGCAGGGAAAGACCTATGGCTACACCTTC. It specifies CASGGSTRAARLVQGKTYGYTF.

V is TRBV29-1 and J is TRBJ2-1; D may be TRBD2 (6 bases). V lost 8 bases, J lost 6 bases, and 14 bases lay in between. This CDR3 has 12 residues. Germline CDR1 reads SQVTM; CDR2 reads ANQGSEA. The CDR3 nucleotides read TGCAGCTCGAGGGGAGGTTTCAATGAGCAGTTCTTC. Translation gives CSSRGGFNEQFF.

This sequence joins TRBV4-3 and TRBJ1-1; 8 bases map to TRBD1. V gave up 4 bases and J gave up 4 bases; unmatched junction bases: 8. Germline V gene lookup returns CDR1 LGHNA and CDR2 YSLEER. CDR3 length: 15 residues. CDR3 DNA sequence: TGCGCCAGCAGCCTCGGGCAGGGGGCGCGCACTGAAGCTTTCTTT. This codes for CASSLGQGARTEAFF.

The chain joins TRBV5-5 to TRBJ2-2; D assignment may be TRBD1 or TRBD2 (5 bases each). V lost 4 bases to trimming and J lost 4 bases, with 14 bases between them. Germline CDR1 reads SGHKS; CDR2 reads YYEKEE (reference sequence). CDR3 length equals 15 residues. Written as DNA, the CDR3 is TGTGCCAGCAGCATCGGGACGGAACGCACCGGGGAGCTGTTTTTT. Protein: CASSIGTERTGELFF.

V usage is TRBV9 and J usage is TRBJ2-3; TRBD2 might be the D (7 bases). Trimming removed 0 bases from V and 3 bases from J, with 14 bases in between. Per germline, CDR1 SGDLS and CDR2 YYNGEE. The length of the CDR3 is 16 residues. Here the CDR3 reads CASSVGTGRVTDTQYF. The CDR3 nucleotides read TGTGCCAGCAGCGTAGGAACAGGGAGGGTGACAGATACGCAGTATTTT.

This sequence joins TRBV9 and TRBJ2-1; 9 bases fit TRBD2. The V gene's germline CDR1 is SGDLS and CDR2 YYNGEE. V lost 3 bases, J lost 2 bases, and 3 bases stayed unmatched. The CDR3 is made up of 15 amino acids. CDR3 nucleotides: TGTGCCAGCAGCGATCGGACTAGCGCCTACAATGAGCAGTTCTTC. This translates into CASSDRTSAYNEQFF.

The J gene is TRBJ1-1, the V gene TRBV28; D is uncertain. V lost 2 bases, J lost 4 bases, and 5 bases lay in between. Germline CDR1 and CDR2: MDHEN and SYDVKM. The CDR3 totals 12 residues. The CDR3 spells CASSLPITEAFF. In DNA, the CDR3 is TGTGCCAGCAGTTTACCAATCACTGAAGCTTTCTTT. Using reference TRBV28 and TRBJ1-1 for the parts outside the CDR3, the full variable domain is DVKVTQSSRYLVKRTGEKVFLECVQDMDHENMFWYRQDPGLGLRLIYFSYDVKMKEKGDIPEGYSVSREKKERFSLILESASTNQTSMYLCASSLPITEAFFGQGTRLTVV.

This clone was picked up one time. One end of the junction fails to match germline, which may point to a read error. The chain uses TRBV6-6 and TRBJ1-2; TRBD1 aligns across 8 bases. Germline assignment: CDR1 MNHNY and CDR2 SVGAGI (reference sequence). The CDR3 runs to 15 residues. CDR3 nucleotides: TGTGCCATCAGTTCTAATCGGCAGGGGGCGCCTGGCTACACCTTC. Its protein is CAISSNRQGAPGYTF.

The V gene is TRBV4-3, the J gene TRBJ2-1; D gene unclear. The ends were cut back, 3 bases at V and 5 bases at J, with 5 bases in the middle. This CDR3 has 12 residues. Germline CDR1 and CDR2: LGHNA and YSLEER. Written as DNA, the CDR3 is TGCGCCAGCAGCCAGGGTAACAATGAGCAGTTCTTC. It is translated as CASSQGNNEQFF.

This clone has only one observation. This chain connects TRBV7-2 to TRBJ2-1, with 8 bases fitting TRBD1. V was pared by 4 bases and J by 5 bases, with 1 base of the junction left unmatched. The CDR3 loop spans 13 amino acids. CDR1 is SGHTA and CDR2 is FQGNSA in the germline V gene. The CDR3 loop reads CASSSDRDNEQFF. As DNA, the CDR3 is TGTGCCAGCAGCTCGGACAGGGACAATGAGCAGTTCTTC.

The V gene is TRBV27, the J gene TRBJ1-2; D perhaps matches TRBD1 (5 bases). V was pared by 4 bases and J by 7 bases, with 10 bases between. CDR1 and CDR2 (germline): MNHEY, SMNVEV (reference sequence). The CDR3 consists of 12 residues. The CDR3 reads CASSSAGTGYTF. The CDR3 region has the DNA TGTGCCAGCAGTTCGGCGGGGACTGGCTACACCTTC.

V gene TRBV11-2 combines with J gene TRBJ2-2; D tentatively reads TRBD1 or TRBD2 (6 bases each). The ends were cut back, 5 bases at V and 4 bases at J, with 17 bases in the middle. The CDR3 extends over 16 amino acids. CDR1 is SGHAT, CDR2 FQNNGV, per germline. CDR3 loop: CASSEGGSLSTGELFF. Here the CDR3 DNA reads TGTGCCAGCAGCGAAGGGGGGAGCCTGTCCACCGGGGAGCTGTTTTTT.

Note on this clone: Different DNA sequences within this sample yield the same CDR3. The chain recombines TRBV5-6 with TRBJ2-2, with D maybe TRBD2 (5 bases). This CDR3 spans 14 amino acids. The V gene's germline CDR1 is SGHDT and CDR2 YYEEEE. V lost 0 bases and J lost 3, with 6 bases in between. CDR3 sequence reads: CASSLGEYTGELFF. CDR3 nucleotides: TGTGCCAGCAGCTTGGGGGAGTACACCGGGGAGCTGTTTTTT.

The chain links TRBV2 to TRBJ2-1; 10 nucleotides line up with TRBD2. The CDR3 sequence is 14 residues long. Germline V gene sequence: CDR1 SNHLY, CDR2 FYNNEI. The junction had 5 bases not matched to a gene; V was cut back by 2 bases and J by 10 bases. CDR3 protein: CASSELAGVEEQFF. The DNA for the CDR3 is TGTGCCAGCAGTGAACTAGCGGGAGTCGAAGAGCAGTTCTTC.

This clone is categorized as medium-sized. The chain is built from TRBV4-3 and TRBJ1-2; D unclear. This CDR3 comprises 15 residues. The germline V gene has CDR1 LGHNA and CDR2 YSLEER. Between the trimmed V and J ends, which lost 0 bases and 1 base, there was a span of 9 bases. The CDR3 region is CASSQDPTINYGYTF. CDR3 in DNA: TGCGCCAGCAGCCAAGATCCAACAATTAACTATGGCTACACCTTC.

The chain combines TRBV7-2 with TRBJ2-5, with 8 bases lining up with TRBD2. Trimming took 0 bases from V and 5 from J; bases not matched to a gene: 5. CDR3 size: 15 residues. Germline V gene sequence: CDR1 SGHTA, CDR2 FQGNSA. Written as DNA, the CDR3 is TGTGCCAGCAGCTTAGCAGCGGGGGCCTTGGAGACCCAGTACTTC. This encodes CASSLAAGALETQYF.